This record looks at one TCR beta chain sequence and its context. Its antigen is not identified. Germline lookup yields CDR1 DFQATT and CDR2 SNEGSKA (reference sequence). The V end was cut by 3 bases, the J end by 3 bases, with 5 bases between. The CDR3 extends over 11 amino acids. Primers: 60 Vbeta forward and 13 Jbeta reverse. Sequencing used immunoSEQ multiplex PCR; TCRdb keeps in-frame clones, though not all of them. The sample includes over 70,000 clones, roughly 79% of them seen just once. Although they were nominally healthy when sampled, donors likely had unrecorded immune exposures. The entry originates in a study of cytomegalovirus exposure and HLA in healthy donors. Study outcomes and limitations: Previous analysis showed most TCR beta V segments were productive about 87% or about 30% of the time. The study reported that TCR beta sequences accurately predicted HLA-A and HLA-B alleles in most subjects. Most TCR sequences were seen very rarely across donors, but some public TCRs occurred in many.

The sequence derives from a male donor in good health and CMV-seronegative. Sequenced material: PBMCs. V and J are TRBV20-1 and TRBJ2-5; D unresolved. The CDR3 protein is CSASGKETQYF. The CDR3 DNA reads TGCAGTGCTAGCGGTAAAGAGACCCAGTACTTC.